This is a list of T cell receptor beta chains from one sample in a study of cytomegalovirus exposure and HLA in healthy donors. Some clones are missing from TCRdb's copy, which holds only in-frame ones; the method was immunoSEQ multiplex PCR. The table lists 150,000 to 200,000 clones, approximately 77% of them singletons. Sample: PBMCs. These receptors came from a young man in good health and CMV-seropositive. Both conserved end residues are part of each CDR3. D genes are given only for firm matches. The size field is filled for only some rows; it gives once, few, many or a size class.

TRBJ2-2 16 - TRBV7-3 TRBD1 CASSLLTGGGTGELFF TGTGCCAGCAGCCTCCTAACAGGGGGCGGCACCGGGGAGCTGTTTTTT
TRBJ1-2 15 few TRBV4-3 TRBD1 CASSQADRGVYGYTF TGCGCCAGCAGCCAAGCGGACAGGGGAGTCTATGGCTACACCTTC
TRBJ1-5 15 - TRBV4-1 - CASSHATPINQPQHF TGCGCCAGCAGCCATGCGACACCGATCAATCAGCCCCAGCATTTT
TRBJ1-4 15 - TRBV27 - CASSSWGGINEKLFF TGTGCCAGCAGTTCTTGGGGCGGAATTAATGAAAAACTGTTTTTT
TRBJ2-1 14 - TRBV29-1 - CSVDRGGPLNEQFF TGCAGCGTTGATAGGGGGGGACCCCTGAATGAGCAGTTCTTC
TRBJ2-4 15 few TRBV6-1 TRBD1 CASRDRDGPKNIQYF TGTGCCAGCAGGGACAGGGACGGGCCCAAAAACATTCAGTACTTC
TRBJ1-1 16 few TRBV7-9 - CASSLDLTAANTEAFF TGTGCCAGCAGCTTAGATTTGACAGCTGCGAACACTGAAGCTTTCTTT
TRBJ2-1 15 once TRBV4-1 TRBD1 CASSPGTGSHNEQFF TGCGCCAGCAGCCCAGGGACAGGGTCCCACAATGAGCAGTTCTTC
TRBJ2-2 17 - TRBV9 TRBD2 CASSVGVAGGRTGELFF TGTGCCAGCAGCGTAGGCGTAGCGGGGGGGCGCACCGGGGAGCTGTTTTTT
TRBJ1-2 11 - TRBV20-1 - CSAPPDYGYTF TGCAGTGCTCCCCCCGACTATGGCTACACCTTC
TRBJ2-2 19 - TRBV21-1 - CASSKLPLAGGLDTGELFF TGTGCCAGCAGCAAACTACCACTAGCGGGGGGGCTCGACACCGGGGAGCTGTTTTTT
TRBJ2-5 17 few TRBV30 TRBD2 CAFRGLAGGYYQETQYF TGTGCCTTCCGCGGACTAGCGGGAGGATACTACCAAGAGACCCAGTACTTC
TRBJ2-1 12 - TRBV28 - CASTSGINEQFF TGTGCCAGCACTTCCGGTATCAATGAGCAGTTCTTC